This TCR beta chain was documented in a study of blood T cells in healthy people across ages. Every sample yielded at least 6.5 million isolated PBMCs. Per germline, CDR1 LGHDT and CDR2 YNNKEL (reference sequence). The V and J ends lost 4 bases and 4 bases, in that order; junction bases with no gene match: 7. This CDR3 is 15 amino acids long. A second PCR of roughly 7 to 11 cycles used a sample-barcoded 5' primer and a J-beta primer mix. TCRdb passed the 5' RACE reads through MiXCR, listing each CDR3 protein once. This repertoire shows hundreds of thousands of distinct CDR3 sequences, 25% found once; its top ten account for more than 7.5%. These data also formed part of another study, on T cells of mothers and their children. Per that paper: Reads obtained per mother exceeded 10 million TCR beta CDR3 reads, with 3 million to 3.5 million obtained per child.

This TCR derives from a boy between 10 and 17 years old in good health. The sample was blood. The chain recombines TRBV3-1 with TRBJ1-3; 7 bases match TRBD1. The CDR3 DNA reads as TGTGCCAGCAGCCTTGACAGGGCTGAAGGAAACACCATATATTTT. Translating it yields CASSLDRAEGNTIYF.